The rows below give T cell receptor beta chains drawn from one sample of a study of CD8 T cells in ankylosing spondylitis. TCRdb re-called the 5' RACE reads with MiXCR, one entry per CDR3 protein. The sample shows about 340,000 distinct CDR3 sequences, roughly 15% of them seen only once. The sample taken for sequencing was blood, either unsorted or a sorted T cell fraction (not recorded which). Receptors were obtained from a male donor with ankylosing spondylitis or in good health (not recorded which). Both conserved end residues are part of each CDR3. The D gene is left open where the match is weak. Clone size is stated in some rows and not others, as once, few, many or a class when expanded.

J: TRBJ2-6; D: -; size: -; V: TRBV12-3/TRBV12-4; DNA: TGTGCCAGCAGTTTAACCCCCTCTGGGGCCAACGTCCTGACTTTC; CDR3: CASSLTPSGANVLTF
J: TRBJ1-2; D: TRBD1; size: many; V: TRBV4-1; DNA: TGCGCCAGCAGCCTCACCGGACAGGGCTATGGCTACACCTTC; CDR3: CASSLTGQGYGYTF
J: TRBJ2-7; D: TRBD2; size: few; V: TRBV7-8; DNA: TGTGCCAGCAGCTTTACCCGACTAGCGGGATTTGGCGAGCAGTACTTC; CDR3: CASSFTRLAGFGEQYF
J: TRBJ2-6; D: -; size: -; V: TRBV4-2; DNA: TGTGCCAGCAGCCAAGAGCAGGGCTCTGGGGCCAACGTCCTGACTTTC; CDR3: CASSQEQGSGANVLTF
J: TRBJ2-1; D: -; size: -; V: TRBV20-1; DNA: TGCAGTGCTAGAAAGGACGCGGGGGAGCAGTTCTTC; CDR3: CSARKDAGEQFF
J: TRBJ1-5; D: -; size: few; V: TRBV6-1; DNA: TGTGCCAGCAAGGGGGGGCAGGGAGGAAACCAGCCCCAGCATTTT; CDR3: CASKGGQGGNQPQHF
J: TRBJ1-5; D: -; size: few; V: TRBV6-2/TRBV6-3; DNA: TGTGCCAGCAGTTCCCCAGGGAATCAGCCCCAGCATTTT; CDR3: CASSSPGNQPQHF
J: TRBJ2-3; D: -; size: -; V: TRBV10-3; DNA: TGTGCCATCAGTGGTGGTGGCAGGGGACGAGATACGCAGTATTTT; CDR3: CAISGGGRGRDTQYF
J: TRBJ1-5; D: -; size: -; V: TRBV5-5; DNA: TGTGCCAGCAGCTTTGGACGGTCTAGCAATCAGCCCCAGCATTTT; CDR3: CASSFGRSSNQPQHF
J: TRBJ2-7; D: -; size: -; V: TRBV30; DNA: TGTGCCTGGAGTGTAGGGCAGACCTACGAGCAGTACTTC; CDR3: CAWSVGQTYEQYF
J: TRBJ1-3; D: TRBD1; size: few; V: TRBV10-3; DNA: TGTGCCACCTCCGACAGGGGTCGTGGAAACACCATATATTTT; CDR3: CATSDRGRGNTIYF
J: TRBJ2-1; D: -; size: -; V: TRBV25-1; DNA: TGTGCCGCCGGGACCCCAGATTCTCATTCCTACAATGAGCAGTTCTTC; CDR3: CAAGTPDSHSYNEQFF
J: TRBJ1-5; D: TRBD1; size: -; V: TRBV29-1; DNA: TGCAGCGTCGGACAGGGAGGCAATCAGCCCCAGCATTTT; CDR3: CSVGQGGNQPQHF
J: TRBJ2-3; D: TRBD2; size: -; V: TRBV5-1; DNA: TGCGCCAGCAGCCGGGGACTAGCCCTAGAAGATACGCAGTATTTT; CDR3: CASSRGLALEDTQYF
J: TRBJ1-1; D: -; size: -; V: TRBV7-9; DNA: TGTGCCAGCACCCTAGCGGGTAAAGGGGAGAACACTGAAGCTTTCTTT; CDR3: CASTLAGKGENTEAFF
J: TRBJ2-2; D: -; size: few; V: TRBV30; DNA: TGTGCCTGGAGCGCCTGGGGGGTCGGGGAGCTGTTTTTT; CDR3: CAWSAWGVGELFF
J: TRBJ2-6; D: -; size: few; V: TRBV11-2; DNA: TGTGCCAGCAGCTTACTTGGAGGACGGTACTCTGGGGCCAACGTCCTGACTTTC; CDR3: CASSLLGGRYSGANVLTF
J: TRBJ2-2; D: TRBD2; size: -; V: TRBV5-6; DNA: TGTGCCAGCAGCGATCCGGGACTAGGAGGGATCGGGGAGCTGTTTTTT; CDR3: CASSDPGLGGIGELFF
J: TRBJ2-5; D: TRBD1; size: few; V: TRBV12-3/TRBV12-4; DNA: TGTGCCAGCAGTTTTGGGCAGGGGGTTTGGGAGACCCAGTACTTC; CDR3: CASSFGQGVWETQYF
J: TRBJ2-2; D: TRBD1; size: -; V: TRBV2; DNA: TGTGCCAGCGGGGACAGGGGAGACACCGGGGAGCTGTTTTTT; CDR3: CASGDRGDTGELFF
J: TRBJ2-7; D: -; size: few; V: TRBV3-1; DNA: TGTGCCAGCAGCCATGGAGGGGGCGAGCAGTACTTC; CDR3: CASSHGGGEQYF
J: TRBJ1-1; D: -; size: few; V: TRBV11-2; DNA: TGTGCCAGCAGCCATCCCGGCGCAGGGGTCGACACTGAAGCTTTCTTT; CDR3: CASSHPGAGVDTEAFF
J: TRBJ2-5; D: -; size: many; V: TRBV29-1; DNA: TGCAGCGTTGACACACCGGAGACCCAGTACTTC; CDR3: CSVDTPETQYF
J: TRBJ2-4; D: -; size: few; V: TRBV12-3/TRBV12-4; DNA: TGTGCCAGCAGTTTAGGGGCCCTAGCCAAAAACATTCAGTACTTC; CDR3: CASSLGALAKNIQYF
J: TRBJ2-1; D: -; size: -; V: TRBV19; DNA: TGTGCCAGTAGTATAACCGGGGTTGGGACCGGTGAGCAGTTCTTC; CDR3: CASSITGVGTGEQFF
J: TRBJ1-1; D: -; size: -; V: TRBV7-9; DNA: TGTGCCAGCAGCTTATGGAGGGACGGGAGCACTGAAGCTTTCTTT; CDR3: CASSLWRDGSTEAFF
J: TRBJ2-2; D: -; size: -; V: TRBV5-6; DNA: TGTGCCAGCAGCTTCCCCGGCGAGGAGTCCACCGGGGAGCTGTTTTTT; CDR3: CASSFPGEESTGELFF
J: TRBJ2-2; D: -; size: -; V: TRBV6-1; DNA: TGTGCCACCATCAAGTCGGGGGTCACCGGGGAGCTGTTTTTT; CDR3: CATIKSGVTGELFF
J: TRBJ1-1; D: TRBD1; size: -; V: TRBV11-2; DNA: TGTGCCAGCAGCGTACAGGGGAGTGGGAACACTGAAGCTTTCTTT; CDR3: CASSVQGSGNTEAFF
J: TRBJ1-1; D: -; size: few; V: TRBV2; DNA: TGTGCCAGCAGTGCGTCAGAGATTATGAACACTGAAGCTTTCTTT; CDR3: CASSASEIMNTEAFF
J: TRBJ2-7; D: TRBD2; size: -; V: TRBV10-3; DNA: TGTGCCATCAGCACGGTCGGGGGGGCAGTAGATGGCGAGCAGTACTTC; CDR3: CAISTVGGAVDGEQYF
J: TRBJ1-2; D: -; size: many; V: TRBV12-3/TRBV12-4; DNA: TGTGCCAGCAGCACCGGTCAGCTCTATGGCTACACCTTC; CDR3: CASSTGQLYGYTF